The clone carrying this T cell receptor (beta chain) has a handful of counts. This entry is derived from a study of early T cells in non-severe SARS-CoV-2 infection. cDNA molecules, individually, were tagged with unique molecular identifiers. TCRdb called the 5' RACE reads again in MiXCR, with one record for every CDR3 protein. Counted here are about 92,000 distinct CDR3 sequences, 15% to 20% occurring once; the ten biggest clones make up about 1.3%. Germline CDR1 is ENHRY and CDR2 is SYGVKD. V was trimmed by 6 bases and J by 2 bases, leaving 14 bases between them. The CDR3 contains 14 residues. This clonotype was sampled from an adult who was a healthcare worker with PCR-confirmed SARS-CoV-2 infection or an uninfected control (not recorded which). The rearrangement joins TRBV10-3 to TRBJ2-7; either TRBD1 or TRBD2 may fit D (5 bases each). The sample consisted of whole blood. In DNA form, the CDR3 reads TGTGCCATCAGGCCCCCGGGGCCGACCTACGAGCAGTACTTC. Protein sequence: CAIRPPGPTYEQYF.